This T cell receptor (beta chain) was sequenced for a study of blood T cells in healthy people across ages. This clonotype was detected many times. Trimming stripped 0 bases from V and 3 bases from J, with 22 bases between. Germline V gene lookup returns CDR1 SGHRS and CDR2 YFSETQ. The CDR3 is 18 residues long. It was with a sample-barcoded 5' primer and a J-beta primer mix that a second PCR of roughly 7 to 12 cycles was run. TCRdb passed the 5' RACE reads through MiXCR, listing each CDR3 protein once. The sample holds 850,000 to 1,000,000 distinct CDR3 sequences, about 48% seen once. The TCR was taken from a man in his thirties or forties in good health. The specimen was blood. This sequence joins TRBV5-1 and TRBJ2-7, with a weak D call TRBD2 (6 bases). In DNA, the CDR3 is TGCGCCAGCAGCTTGGAGTCGGGACTTCCCTCTTCATACTACGAGCAGTACTTC. It codes for CASSLESGLPSSYYEQYF.